The 8 T cell receptor beta chains below all came from one sample that was sequenced in a study of metastatic and nonmetastatic thyroid tumors. TCRdb re-analyzed the PCR reads through MiXCR. The sample shows around 24,000 clones, roughly 21% of them seen only once. Nobody among the patients had been given any treatment before thyroid surgery. Material for sequencing was blood. These receptors all stem from a male donor with papillary thyroid cancer or a benign thyroid nodule (not recorded which). Some clones in this sample may be carry-over from other donors' samples.

This clone came up many times. This chain joins TRBV7-9 and TRBJ1-2; D possibly corresponds to TRBD1 (5 bases). This CDR3 has 14 amino acids. Germline values: CDR1 SEHNR, CDR2 FQNEAQ (reference sequence). Trimming took 5 bases from V and 4 from J, leaving 14 bases between them. CDR3 residues: CASSPVGEGYGYTF. In nucleotides, the CDR3 is TGTGCCAGCAGCCCAGTGGGGGAGGGCTATGGCTACACCTTC.

This rearrangement joins TRBV28 to TRBJ1-4; possible D gene TRBD1, 6 bases. This CDR3 has 15 residues. In germline, CDR1 is MDHEN, CDR2 SYDVKM. V dropped 4 bases and J dropped 3 bases, with 12 bases sitting between them. The CDR3 nucleotides are TGTGCCAGCAGTTCCATAGCAGGGGCTAATGAAAAACTGTTTTTT. Translated, it gives CASSSIAGANEKLFF.

The chain carries TRBV27 and TRBJ1-5, with D unclear. Germline loops: CDR1 MNHEY, CDR2 SMNVEV (reference sequence). CDR3 size: 16 residues. Trimming removed 2 bases at V and 4 bases at J, with 15 bases between. Written as DNA, the CDR3 is TGTGCCAGCAGTTTAAGGGTCAGTGGATTTAATCAGCCCCAGCATTTT. Translation gives CASSLRVSGFNQPQHF.

Remarks on this clone: At one boundary the junction diverges from the germline segment, which might be a read error. The V and J genes are TRBV5-6 and TRBJ1-1, with 9 bases matching TRBD1. This CDR3 has 15 residues. The germline CDR1 and CDR2 sequences are SGHDT and YYEEEE. DNA for the CDR3: TGTGCAAGCAGCAGGGGACAGGGCCAGAACACTGAAGCTTTCTTT. It is translated as CASSRGQGQNTEAFF.

Ten or more counts support this clone. J is TRBJ2-1 and V is TRBV28; 10 bases agree with TRBD2. The trim removed 4 bases at V and 5 bases at J, leaving 2 bases unmatched. Germline CDR1 MDHEN, CDR2 SYDVKM. The CDR3 is 14 amino acids. DNA for the CDR3: TGTGCCAGCAGTTCTAGCGGGAGTAACAATGAGCAGTTCTTC. Translated, it gives CASSSSGSNNEQFF.

This clone was found many times. The rearrangement joins TRBV5-6 to TRBJ2-6; no firm D call. In germline, CDR1 is SGHDT, CDR2 YYEEEE. V was clipped by 0 bases and J by 2 bases, with 9 bases between them. The CDR3 length is 16 residues. This chain's CDR3 is CASSLGVVAGANVLTF. In nucleotides, the CDR3 is TGTGCCAGCAGCTTGGGGGTAGTGGCTGGGGCCAACGTCCTGACTTTC.

This clone was seen repeatedly, ten times or more. The rearrangement uses TRBV5-1 and TRBJ1-1; D might be TRBD1 (6 bases). The CDR3 is 14 amino acids. Germline lookup yields CDR1 SGHRS and CDR2 YFSETQ. V was clipped by 2 bases and J by 0 bases, with 8 bases between them. As DNA, the CDR3 is TGCGCCAGCAGCTTACAGGGAATGAACACTGAAGCTTTCTTT. Translation: CASSLQGMNTEAFF.

This clone was seen at least ten times. The V gene is TRBV6-2 or TRBV6-3, the J gene TRBJ2-7; D perhaps matches TRBD2 (5 bases). The CDR3 sequence is 14 residues long. Trimming removed 7 bases at V and 4 bases at J, with 17 bases between. Per the germline V gene, CDR1 is MNHEY and CDR2 is SVGEGT. CDR3 sequence reads: CASNRGSLGYEQYF. The CDR3, as DNA: TGTGCCAGCAATCGGGGTAGCCTTGGTTACGAGCAGTACTTC.